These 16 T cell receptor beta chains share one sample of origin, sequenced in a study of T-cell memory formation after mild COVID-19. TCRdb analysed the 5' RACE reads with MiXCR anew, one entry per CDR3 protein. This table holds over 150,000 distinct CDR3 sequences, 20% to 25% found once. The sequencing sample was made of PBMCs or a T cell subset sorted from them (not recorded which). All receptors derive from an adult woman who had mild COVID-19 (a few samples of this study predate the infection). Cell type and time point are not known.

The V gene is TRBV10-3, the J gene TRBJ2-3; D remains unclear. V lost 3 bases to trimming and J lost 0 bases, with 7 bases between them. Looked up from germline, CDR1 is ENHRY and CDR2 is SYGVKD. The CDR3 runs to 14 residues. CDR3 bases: TGTGCCATCAGTGACCCGGACAGCACAGATACGCAGTATTTT. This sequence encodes CAISDPDSTDTQYF.

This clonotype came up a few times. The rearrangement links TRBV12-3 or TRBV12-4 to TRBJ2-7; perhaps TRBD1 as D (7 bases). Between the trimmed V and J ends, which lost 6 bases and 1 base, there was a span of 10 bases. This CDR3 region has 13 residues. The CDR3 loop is CASSGGQSYEQYF. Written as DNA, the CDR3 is TGTGCCAGCAGCGGGGGACAGTCCTACGAGCAGTACTTC.

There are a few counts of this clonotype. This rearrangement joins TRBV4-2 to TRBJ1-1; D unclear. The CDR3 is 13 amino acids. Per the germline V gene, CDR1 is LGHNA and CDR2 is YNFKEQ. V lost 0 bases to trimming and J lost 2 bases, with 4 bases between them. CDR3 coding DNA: TGTGCCAGCAGCCAAGATCCCAACACTGAAGCTTTCTTT. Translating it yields CASSQDPNTEAFF.

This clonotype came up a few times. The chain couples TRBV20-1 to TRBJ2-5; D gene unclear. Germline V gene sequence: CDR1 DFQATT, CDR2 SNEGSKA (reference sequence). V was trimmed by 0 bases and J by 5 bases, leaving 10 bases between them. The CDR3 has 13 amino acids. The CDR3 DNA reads TGCAGTGCTAGAGATTGGCAGGACGAGACCCAGTACTTC. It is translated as CSARDWQDETQYF.

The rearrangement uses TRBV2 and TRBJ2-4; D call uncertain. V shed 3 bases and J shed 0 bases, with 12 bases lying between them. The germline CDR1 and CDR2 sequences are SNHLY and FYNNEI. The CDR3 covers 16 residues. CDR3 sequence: CASSDGPLIAKNIQYF. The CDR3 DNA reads TGTGCCAGCAGTGATGGCCCTCTCATAGCCAAAAACATTCAGTACTTC.

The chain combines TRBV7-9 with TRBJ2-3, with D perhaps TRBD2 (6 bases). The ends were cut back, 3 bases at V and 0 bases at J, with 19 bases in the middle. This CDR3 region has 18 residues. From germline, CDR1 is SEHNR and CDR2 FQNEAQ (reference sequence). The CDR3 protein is CASSLALRITSSTDTQYF. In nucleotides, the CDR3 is TGTGCCAGCAGCTTGGCTTTGAGGATCACTAGCAGCACAGATACGCAGTATTTT.

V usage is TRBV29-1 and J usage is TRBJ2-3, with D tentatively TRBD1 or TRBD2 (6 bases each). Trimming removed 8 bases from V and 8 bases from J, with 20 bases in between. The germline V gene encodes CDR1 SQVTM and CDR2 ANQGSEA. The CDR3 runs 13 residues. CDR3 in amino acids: CSTSGAFSGTQYF. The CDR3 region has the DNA TGCAGCACCTCGGGGGCATTTAGTGGTACGCAGTATTTT.

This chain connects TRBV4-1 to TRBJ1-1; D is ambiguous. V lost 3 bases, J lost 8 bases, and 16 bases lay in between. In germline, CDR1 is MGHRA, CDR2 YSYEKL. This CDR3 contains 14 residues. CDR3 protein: CASSHINRAEEAFF. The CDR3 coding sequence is TGCGCCAGCAGCCATATTAACCGGGCAGAAGAAGCTTTCTTT.

The CDR3 bases are TGTGCCAGCAGAGGGGTCGGCGTCGAGCAGTACTTC. Translating it yields CASRGVGVEQYF. The genes are TRBV5-6 and TRBJ2-7; TRBD1 might be the D (5 bases). The CDR3 loop spans 12 amino acids. V lost 5 bases to trimming and J lost 6 bases, with 12 bases between them. The germline V gene has CDR1 SGHDT and CDR2 YYEEEE. The whole variable domain, filled in from reference TRBV5-6 and TRBJ2-7, reads DAGVTQSPTHLIKTRGQQVTLRCSPKSGHDTVSWYQQALGQGPQFIFQYYEEEERQRGNFPDRFSGHQFPNYSSELNVNALLLGDSALYLCASRGVGVEQYFGPGTRLTVT.

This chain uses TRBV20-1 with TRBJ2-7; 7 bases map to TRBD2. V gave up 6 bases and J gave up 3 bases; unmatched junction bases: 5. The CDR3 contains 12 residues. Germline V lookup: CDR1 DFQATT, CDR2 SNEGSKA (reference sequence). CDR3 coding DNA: TGCAGTGCCTTAGGACTAGGCTACGAGCAGTACTTC. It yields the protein CSALGLGYEQYF.

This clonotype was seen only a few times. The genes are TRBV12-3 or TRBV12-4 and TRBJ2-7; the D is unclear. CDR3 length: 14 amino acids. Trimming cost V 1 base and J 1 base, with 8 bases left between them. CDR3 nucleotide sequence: TGTGCCAGCAGTTTAGGGCTTCGATCCTACGAGCAGTACTTC. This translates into CASSLGLRSYEQYF.

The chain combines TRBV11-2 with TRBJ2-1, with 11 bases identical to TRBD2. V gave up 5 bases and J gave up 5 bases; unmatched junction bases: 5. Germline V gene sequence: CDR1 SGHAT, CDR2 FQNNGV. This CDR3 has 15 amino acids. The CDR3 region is CASSGTSGRNNEQFF. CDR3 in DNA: TGTGCCAGCAGCGGGACTAGCGGCCGCAACAATGAGCAGTTCTTC.

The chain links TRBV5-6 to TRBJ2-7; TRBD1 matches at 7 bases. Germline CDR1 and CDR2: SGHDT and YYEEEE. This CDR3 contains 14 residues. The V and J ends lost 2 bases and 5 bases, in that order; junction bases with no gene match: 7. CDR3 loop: CASSFGQVEDEQYF. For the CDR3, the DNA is TGTGCCAGCAGCTTCGGACAGGTTGAGGACGAGCAGTACTTC.

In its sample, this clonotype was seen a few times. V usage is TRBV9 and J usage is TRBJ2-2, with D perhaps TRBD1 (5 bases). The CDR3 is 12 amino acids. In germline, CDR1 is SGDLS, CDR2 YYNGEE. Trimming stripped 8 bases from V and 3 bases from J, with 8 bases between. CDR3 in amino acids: CASLRDTGELFF. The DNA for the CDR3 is TGTGCCAGTCTCAGGGACACCGGGGAGCTGTTTTTT. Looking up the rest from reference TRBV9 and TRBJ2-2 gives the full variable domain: DSGVTQTPKHLITATGQRVTLRCSPRSGDLSVYWYQQSLDQGLQFLIQYYNGEERAKGNILERFSAQQFPDLHSELNLSSLELGDSALYFCASLRDTGELFFGEGSRLTVL.

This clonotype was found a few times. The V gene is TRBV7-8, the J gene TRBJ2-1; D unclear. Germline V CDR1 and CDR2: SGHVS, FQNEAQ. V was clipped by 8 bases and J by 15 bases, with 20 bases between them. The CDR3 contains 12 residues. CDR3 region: CASSGPDWHLFF. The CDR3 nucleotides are TGTGCCAGCTCTGGCCCTGACTGGCATCTGTTCTTC.

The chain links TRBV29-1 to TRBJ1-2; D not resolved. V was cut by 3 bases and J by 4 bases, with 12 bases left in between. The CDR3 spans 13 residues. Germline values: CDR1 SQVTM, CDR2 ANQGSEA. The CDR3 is CSVEMAGPYGYTF. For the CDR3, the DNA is TGCAGCGTTGAGATGGCAGGCCCCTATGGCTACACCTTC.